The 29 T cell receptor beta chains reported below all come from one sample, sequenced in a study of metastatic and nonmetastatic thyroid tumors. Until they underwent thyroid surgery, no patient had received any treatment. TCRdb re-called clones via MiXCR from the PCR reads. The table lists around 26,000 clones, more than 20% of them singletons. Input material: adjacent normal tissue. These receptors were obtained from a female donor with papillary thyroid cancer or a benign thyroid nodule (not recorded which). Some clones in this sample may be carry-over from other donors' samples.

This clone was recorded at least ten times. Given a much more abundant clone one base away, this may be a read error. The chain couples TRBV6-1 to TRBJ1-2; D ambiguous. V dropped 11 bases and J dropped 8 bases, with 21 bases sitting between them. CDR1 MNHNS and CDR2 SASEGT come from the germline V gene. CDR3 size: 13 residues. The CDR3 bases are TGTGCCTGCACCGTCGAGGGATTTCTGGGCTACACCTTC. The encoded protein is CACTVEGFLGYTF.

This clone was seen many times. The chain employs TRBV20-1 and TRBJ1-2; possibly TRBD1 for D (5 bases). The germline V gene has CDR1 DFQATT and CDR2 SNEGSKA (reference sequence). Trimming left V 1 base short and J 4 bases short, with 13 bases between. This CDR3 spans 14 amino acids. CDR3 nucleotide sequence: TGCAGTGCTAGAGGGGGCAGGGATGCCTATGGCTACACCTTC. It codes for CSARGGRDAYGYTF.

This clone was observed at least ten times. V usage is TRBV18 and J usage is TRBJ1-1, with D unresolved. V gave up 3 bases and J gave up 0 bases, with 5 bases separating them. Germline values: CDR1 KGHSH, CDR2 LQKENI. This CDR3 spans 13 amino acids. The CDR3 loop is CASSPVLNTEAFF. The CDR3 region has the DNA TGTGCCAGCTCACCGGTTTTGAACACTGAAGCTTTCTTT.

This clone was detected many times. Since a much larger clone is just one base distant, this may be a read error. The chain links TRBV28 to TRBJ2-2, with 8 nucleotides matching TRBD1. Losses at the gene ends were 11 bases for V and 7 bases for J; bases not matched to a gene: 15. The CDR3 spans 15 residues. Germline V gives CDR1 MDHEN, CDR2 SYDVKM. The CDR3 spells CAGQPWTGFYGELFF. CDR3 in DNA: TGTGCCGGCCAACCCTGGACAGGGTTTTACGGGGAGCTGTTTTTT.

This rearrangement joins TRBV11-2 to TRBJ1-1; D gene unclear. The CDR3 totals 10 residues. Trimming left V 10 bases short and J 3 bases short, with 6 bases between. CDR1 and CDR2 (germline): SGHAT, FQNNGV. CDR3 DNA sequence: TGTGCCATCGCGGACACTGAAGCTTTCTTT. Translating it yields CAIADTEAFF.

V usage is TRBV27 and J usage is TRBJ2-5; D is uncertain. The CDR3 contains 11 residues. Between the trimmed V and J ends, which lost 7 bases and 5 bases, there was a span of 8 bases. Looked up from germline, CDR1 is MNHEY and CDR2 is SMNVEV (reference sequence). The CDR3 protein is CASKMDETQYF. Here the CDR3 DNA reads TGTGCCAGCAAGATGGATGAGACCCAGTACTTC.

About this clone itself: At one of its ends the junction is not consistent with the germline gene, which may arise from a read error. CDR3 DNA sequence: TGTGCCAGCGGCTTAGAGGGTTTGAACACTGAAGCTTTCTTT. It specifies CASGLEGLNTEAFF. J is TRBJ1-1 and V is TRBV7-9; no clear D gene. This CDR3 contains 14 residues. CDR1 and CDR2 from the germline V gene are SEHNR and FQNEAQ (reference sequence).

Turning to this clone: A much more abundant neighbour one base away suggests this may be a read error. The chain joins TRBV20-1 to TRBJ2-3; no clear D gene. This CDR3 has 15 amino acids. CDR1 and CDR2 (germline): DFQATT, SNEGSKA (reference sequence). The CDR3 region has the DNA TGCAGTGGGGTCCCGCTGCTGAGCTCTTCAGATACGCGGTATTTT. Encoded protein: CSGVPLLSSSDTRYF.

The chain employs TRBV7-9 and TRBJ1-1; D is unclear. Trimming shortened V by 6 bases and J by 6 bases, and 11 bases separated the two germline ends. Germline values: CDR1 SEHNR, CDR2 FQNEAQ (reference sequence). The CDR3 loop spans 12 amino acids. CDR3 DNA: TGTGCCAGCAGTGAGGCCATGGCTGAAGCTTTCTTT. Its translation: CASSEAMAEAFF.

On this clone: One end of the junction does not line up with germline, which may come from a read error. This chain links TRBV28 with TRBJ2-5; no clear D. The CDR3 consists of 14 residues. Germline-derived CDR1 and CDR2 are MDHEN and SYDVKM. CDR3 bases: TGTGCCGGCAGTATTTCGGGTCCACAAGAGACCCAGTACTTC. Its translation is CAGSISGPQETQYF.

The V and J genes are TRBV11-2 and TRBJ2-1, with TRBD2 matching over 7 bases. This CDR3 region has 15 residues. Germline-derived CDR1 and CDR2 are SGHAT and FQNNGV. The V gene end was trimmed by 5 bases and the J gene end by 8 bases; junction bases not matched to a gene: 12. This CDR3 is CASSLRFTGGYEQFF. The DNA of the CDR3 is TGTGCCAGCAGCCTAAGATTTACGGGAGGTTATGAGCAGTTCTTC.

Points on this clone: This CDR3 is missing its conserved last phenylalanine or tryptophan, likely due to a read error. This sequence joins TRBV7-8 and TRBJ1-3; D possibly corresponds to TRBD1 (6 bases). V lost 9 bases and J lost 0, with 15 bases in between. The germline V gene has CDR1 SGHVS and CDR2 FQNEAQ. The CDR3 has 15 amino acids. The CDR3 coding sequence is TGTGCCAGAAGCCGAGACAGGTCCTCTGGAAACACCATATATTCT. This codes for CARSRDRSSGNTIYS.

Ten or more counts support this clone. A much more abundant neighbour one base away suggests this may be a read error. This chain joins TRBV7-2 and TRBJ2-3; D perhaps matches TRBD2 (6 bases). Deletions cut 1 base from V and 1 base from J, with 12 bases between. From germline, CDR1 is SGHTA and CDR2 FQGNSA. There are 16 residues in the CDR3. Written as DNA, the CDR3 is TGTGCCAGCAGCTTAGGAGGAGGGGTTCGCACAGATACGCAGTATTTT. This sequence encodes CASSLGGGVRTDTQYF.

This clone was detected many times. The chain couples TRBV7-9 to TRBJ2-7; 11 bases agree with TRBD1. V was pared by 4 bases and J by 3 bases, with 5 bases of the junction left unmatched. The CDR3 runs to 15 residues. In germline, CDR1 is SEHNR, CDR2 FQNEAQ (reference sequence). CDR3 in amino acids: CASSSRDRGVYEQYF. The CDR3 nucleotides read TGTGCCAGCAGCTCCCGGGACAGGGGGGTCTACGAGCAGTACTTC.

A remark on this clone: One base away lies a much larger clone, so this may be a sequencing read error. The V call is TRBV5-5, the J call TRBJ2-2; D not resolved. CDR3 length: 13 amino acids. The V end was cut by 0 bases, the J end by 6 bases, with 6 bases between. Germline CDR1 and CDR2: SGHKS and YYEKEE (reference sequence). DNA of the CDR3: TGTGCCAGCAGCTTGGGGCGGTCCGGGGAGCTGTTTTTT. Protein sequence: CASSLGRSGELFF.

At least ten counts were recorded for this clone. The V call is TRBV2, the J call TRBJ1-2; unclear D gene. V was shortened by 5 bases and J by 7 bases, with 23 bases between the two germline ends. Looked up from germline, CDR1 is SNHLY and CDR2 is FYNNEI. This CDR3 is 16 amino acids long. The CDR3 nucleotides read TGTGCCAGCAGTCAAAGACCTGGTCAGCACTCAGGTGGCTACACCTTC. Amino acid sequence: CASSQRPGQHSGGYTF.

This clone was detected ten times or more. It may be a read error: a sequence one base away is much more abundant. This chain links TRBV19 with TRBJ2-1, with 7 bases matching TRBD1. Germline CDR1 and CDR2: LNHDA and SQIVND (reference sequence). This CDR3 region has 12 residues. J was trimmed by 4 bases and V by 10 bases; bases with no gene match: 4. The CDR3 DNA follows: TGTGCCATCGGGGACAGTTACAATGAGCAGTTCTTC. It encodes CAIGDSYNEQFF.

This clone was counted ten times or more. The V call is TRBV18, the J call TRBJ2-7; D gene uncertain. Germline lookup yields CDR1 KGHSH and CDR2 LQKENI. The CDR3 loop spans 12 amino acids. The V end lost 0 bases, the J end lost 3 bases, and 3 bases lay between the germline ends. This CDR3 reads CASSPPGYEQYF. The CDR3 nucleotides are TGTGCCAGCTCACCACCGGGCTACGAGCAGTACTTC.

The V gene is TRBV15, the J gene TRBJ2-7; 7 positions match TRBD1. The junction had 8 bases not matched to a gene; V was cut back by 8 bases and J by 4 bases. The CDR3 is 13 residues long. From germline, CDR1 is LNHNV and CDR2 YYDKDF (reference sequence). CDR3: CATSPGTAYEQYF. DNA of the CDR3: TGTGCCACCTCCCCCGGGACAGCTTACGAGCAGTACTTC.

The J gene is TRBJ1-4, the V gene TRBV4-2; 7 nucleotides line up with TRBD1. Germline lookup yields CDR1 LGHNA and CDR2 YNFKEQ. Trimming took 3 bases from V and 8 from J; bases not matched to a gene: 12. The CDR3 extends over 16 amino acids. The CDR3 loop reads CASSQVLVQGSEKLFF. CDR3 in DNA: TGTGCCAGCAGCCAGGTATTGGTACAGGGGTCGGAAAAACTGTTTTTT.

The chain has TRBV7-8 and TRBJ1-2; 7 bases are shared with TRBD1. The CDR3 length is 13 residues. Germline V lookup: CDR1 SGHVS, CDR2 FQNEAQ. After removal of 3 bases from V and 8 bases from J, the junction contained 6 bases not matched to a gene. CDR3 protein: CASSFVQGSGYTF. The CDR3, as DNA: TGTGCCAGCAGCTTCGTACAGGGGAGCGGCTACACCTTC.

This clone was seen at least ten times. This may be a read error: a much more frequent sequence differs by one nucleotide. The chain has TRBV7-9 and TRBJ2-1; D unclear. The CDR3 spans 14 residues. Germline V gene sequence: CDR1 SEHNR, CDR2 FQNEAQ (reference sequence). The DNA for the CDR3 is TGTGTCAGCCTTGGGCAGCCAGCCTACAATGAGCAGTTCTTC. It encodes CVSLGQPAYNEQFF.

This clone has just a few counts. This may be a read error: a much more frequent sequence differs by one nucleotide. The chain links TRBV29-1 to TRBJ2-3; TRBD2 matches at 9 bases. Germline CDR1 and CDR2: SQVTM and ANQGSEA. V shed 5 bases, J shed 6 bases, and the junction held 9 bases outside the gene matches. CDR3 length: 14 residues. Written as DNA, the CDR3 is TGCAGCGTTTCCGGGACTAGCTGGAAGGATACGCAGTATTTT. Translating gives CSVSGTSWKDTQYF.

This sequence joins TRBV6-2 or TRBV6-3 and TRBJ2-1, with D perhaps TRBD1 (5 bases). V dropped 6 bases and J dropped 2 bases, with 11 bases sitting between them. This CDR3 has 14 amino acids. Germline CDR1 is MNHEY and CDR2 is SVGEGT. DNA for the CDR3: TGTGCCAGCAGGCGGAAGGACACCTACAATGAGCAGTTCTTC. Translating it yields CASRRKDTYNEQFF.

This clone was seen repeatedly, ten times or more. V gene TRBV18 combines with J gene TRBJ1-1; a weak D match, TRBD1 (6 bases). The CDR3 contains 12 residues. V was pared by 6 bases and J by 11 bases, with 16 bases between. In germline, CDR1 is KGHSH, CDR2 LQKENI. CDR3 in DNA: TGTGCCAGCTCCCGGGGACACCCTCGGGCTTTCTTT. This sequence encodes CASSRGHPRAFF.

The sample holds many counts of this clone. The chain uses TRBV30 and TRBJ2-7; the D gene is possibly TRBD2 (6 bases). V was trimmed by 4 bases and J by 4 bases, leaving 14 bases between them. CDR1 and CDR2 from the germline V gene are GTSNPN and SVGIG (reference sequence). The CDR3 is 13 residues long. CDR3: CAWTRRDLYEQYF. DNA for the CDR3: TGTGCCTGGACGCGGCGGGACCTTTACGAGCAGTACTTC.

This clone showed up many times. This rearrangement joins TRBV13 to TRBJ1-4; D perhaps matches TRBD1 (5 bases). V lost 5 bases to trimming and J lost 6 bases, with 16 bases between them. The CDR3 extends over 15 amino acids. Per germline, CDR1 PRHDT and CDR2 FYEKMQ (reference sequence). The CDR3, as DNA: TGTGCCAGCAGCCAGCACGGGGGGAATGATGAAAAACTGTTTTTT. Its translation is CASSQHGGNDEKLFF.

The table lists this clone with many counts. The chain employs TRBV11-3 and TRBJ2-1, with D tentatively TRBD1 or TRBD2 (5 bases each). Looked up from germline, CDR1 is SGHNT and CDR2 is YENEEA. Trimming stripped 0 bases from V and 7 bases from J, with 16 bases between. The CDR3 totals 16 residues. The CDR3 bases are TGTGCCAGCAGCTTAGAGCCGGGACCAACCGGGAATGAGCAGTTCTTC. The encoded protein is CASSLEPGPTGNEQFF.

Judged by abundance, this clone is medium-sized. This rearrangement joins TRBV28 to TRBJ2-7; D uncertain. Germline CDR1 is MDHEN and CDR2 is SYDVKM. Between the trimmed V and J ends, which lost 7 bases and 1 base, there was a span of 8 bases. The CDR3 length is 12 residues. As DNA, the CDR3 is TGTGCCAGCACTCAGACGTCCTACGAGCAGTACTTC. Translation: CASTQTSYEQYF.